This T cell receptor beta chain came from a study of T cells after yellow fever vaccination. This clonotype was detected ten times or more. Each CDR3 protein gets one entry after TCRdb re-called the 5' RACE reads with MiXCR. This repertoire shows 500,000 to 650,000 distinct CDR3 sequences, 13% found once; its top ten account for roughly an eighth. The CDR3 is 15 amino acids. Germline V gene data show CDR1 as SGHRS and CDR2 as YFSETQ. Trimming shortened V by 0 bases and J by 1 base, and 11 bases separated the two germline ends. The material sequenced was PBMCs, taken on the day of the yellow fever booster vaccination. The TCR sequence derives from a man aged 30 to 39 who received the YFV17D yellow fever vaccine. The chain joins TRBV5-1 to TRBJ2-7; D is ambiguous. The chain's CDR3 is CASSLDALGSYEQYF. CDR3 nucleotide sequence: TGCGCCAGCAGCTTGGACGCTCTTGGTTCCTACGAGCAGTACTTC.